A selection of T cell receptor beta chains follows, all from one sample in a study of CDR3 diversity in severe acne. TCRdb redid the calling of the PCR reads with MiXCR, one entry per CDR3 protein. This table has more than 70,000 distinct CDR3 sequences, 45% to 50% appearing once. The specimen sequenced was blood. The receptors originated from a male donor with severe acne vulgaris. Both conserved end residues are part of each CDR3. The order of the fields is D gene, J gene, V gene, CDR3 length, clone size, CDR3 DNA, CDR3 protein. The D gene is left open where the match is weak. Clone sizes are given selectively: once, few, many, or a class where the clone is expanded.

D: -
J: TRBJ1-5
V: TRBV24-1
length: 13
size: many
DNA: TGTGCCACCAGTGATTTTGGAGGTCAGCCCCAGCATTTT
CDR3: CATSDFGGQPQHF

D: TRBD1
J: TRBJ2-7
V: TRBV29-1
length: 13
size: -
DNA: TGCAGCGTTGTGGGGGACAGCTTTGGGGAGCAGTACTTC
CDR3: CSVVGDSFGEQYF

D: -
J: TRBJ2-7
V: TRBV19
length: 13
size: -
DNA: TGTGCCAGTAGTATCGCGGCAGACTACGAGCAGTACTTC
CDR3: CASSIAADYEQYF

D: TRBD1
J: TRBJ2-7
V: TRBV20-1
length: 16
size: -
DNA: TGCAGTGCTAAAGTGACAGGGACAGGAAATCCCTACGAGCAGTACTTC
CDR3: CSAKVTGTGNPYEQYF

D: -
J: TRBJ1-1
V: TRBV10-3
length: 11
size: once
DNA: TGTGCCATCAGTGAGTCGGACGAAGCTTTCTTT
CDR3: CAISESDEAFF

D: -
J: TRBJ2-3
V: TRBV20-1
length: 11
size: medium-sized
DNA: TGCAGTGCAGACCTAACAGATACGCAGTATTTT
CDR3: CSADLTDTQYF

D: -
J: TRBJ2-5
V: TRBV10-3
length: 13
size: -
DNA: TGTGCCATCAGTCCCCTAGCACAAGAGACCCAGTACTTC
CDR3: CAISPLAQETQYF

D: -
J: TRBJ1-5
V: TRBV3-2
length: 15
size: many
DNA: TGTGCCAGCAGCCAGCAGGGGAGCTGCAATCAGCCCCAGCATTTT
CDR3: CASSQQGSCNQPQHF

D: -
J: TRBJ2-5
V: TRBV19
length: 13
size: few
DNA: TGTGCCAGTAGTATAGCCCTAGCTGAGACCCAGTACTTC
CDR3: CASSIALAETQYF

D: TRBD1
J: TRBJ1-5
V: TRBV2
length: 14
size: few
DNA: TGTGCCAGCAGGGACAGGGTAGGCAATCAGCCCCAGCATTTT
CDR3: CASRDRVGNQPQHF

D: -
J: TRBJ1-3
V: TRBV19
length: 13
size: -
DNA: TGTGCCAGTAGCGGACAGCTCGGAAACACCATATATTTT
CDR3: CASSGQLGNTIYF

D: -
J: TRBJ2-5
V: TRBV7-9
length: 15
size: many
DNA: TGTGCCAGCAGCTTCTCCCGGGTTAACCAAGAGACCCAGTACTTC
CDR3: CASSFSRVNQETQYF

D: TRBD1
J: TRBJ2-3
V: TRBV9
length: 16
size: few
DNA: TGTGCCAGCAGCGCCAAGGGACAGGGCGGCCCAGATACGCAGTATTTT
CDR3: CASSAKGQGGPDTQYF

D: TRBD1
J: TRBJ2-5
V: TRBV24-1
length: 15
size: once
DNA: TGTGCCACCAGTGATAGCGGAAGACAGGGTCAAGAGACGTACTTC
CDR3: CATSDSGRQGQETYF

D: TRBD1
J: TRBJ2-7
V: TRBV6-1
length: 15
size: many
DNA: TGTGCCAGCAGTGAAAGACCGCAGGGGGACCGGGAGCAGTACTTC
CDR3: CASSERPQGDREQYF

D: -
J: TRBJ2-7
V: TRBV15
length: 12
size: -
DNA: TGTGCCACCAGCAGAGATCCCTACGAGCAGTACTTC
CDR3: CATSRDPYEQYF

D: -
J: TRBJ1-1
V: TRBV12-3/TRBV12-4
length: 12
size: -
DNA: TGTGCCAGCAGTTTATCAGACGGTGAAGCTTTCTTT
CDR3: CASSLSDGEAFF

D: -
J: TRBJ2-7
V: TRBV27
length: 15
size: -
DNA: TGTGCCAGCAGTCTCCGGGACTCCAACTTCTACGAGCAGTACTTC
CDR3: CASSLRDSNFYEQYF

D: -
J: TRBJ1-5
V: TRBV10-3
length: 13
size: -
DNA: TGTGCCAGCATGAGGGGGTGGAATCAGCCCCAGCATTTT
CDR3: CASMRGWNQPQHF

D: TRBD2
J: TRBJ2-1
V: TRBV9
length: 16
size: few
DNA: TGTGCCAGCAGCGTGGCAGCGGGAGGGCATGGCAATGAGCAGTTCTTC
CDR3: CASSVAAGGHGNEQFF

D: -
J: TRBJ2-7
V: TRBV7-8
length: 13
size: -
DNA: TGTGCCAGCAGCTTAGCAGGGGACTACGAGCAGTACTTC
CDR3: CASSLAGDYEQYF

D: -
J: TRBJ1-1
V: TRBV2
length: 13
size: -
DNA: TGTGCCAGCAGTGATTTCACAGGGACTGAAGCTTTCTTT
CDR3: CASSDFTGTEAFF

D: -
J: TRBJ1-1
V: TRBV2
length: 16
size: many
DNA: TGTGCCAGCACCCCGAACCTGTGGCAAACGAACACTGAAGCTTTCTTT
CDR3: CASTPNLWQTNTEAFF

D: -
J: TRBJ1-2
V: TRBV7-3
length: 12
size: -
DNA: TGTGCCAGCAGCTTAAACGGGGATGGCTACACCTTC
CDR3: CASSLNGDGYTF

D: -
J: TRBJ1-1
V: TRBV12-3/TRBV12-4
length: 13
size: few
DNA: TGTGCCAGCAGTTTGGGGAGGGACACTGAAGCTTTCTTT
CDR3: CASSLGRDTEAFF

D: TRBD1
J: TRBJ2-6
V: TRBV20-1
length: 17
size: many
DNA: TGCAGTACCGACCCCCGGGACAGGGTCTCTGGGGCCAACGTCCTGACTTTC
CDR3: CSTDPRDRVSGANVLTF

D: TRBD2
J: TRBJ2-2
V: TRBV7-6
length: 15
size: -
DNA: TGTGCCAGCAGCTTCGCTAGCGGGCGGGCCGGGGAGCTGTTTTTT
CDR3: CASSFASGRAGELFF

D: -
J: TRBJ1-1
V: TRBV12-3/TRBV12-4
length: 16
size: few
DNA: TGTGCCAGCAGTTTAGCGCAACAGGGCATGAACACTGAAGCTTTCTTT
CDR3: CASSLAQQGMNTEAFF

D: -
J: TRBJ2-2
V: TRBV7-9
length: 14
size: many
DNA: TGTGCCAGCAGCTTAGAGGCGACCACCGGGGAGCTGTTTTTT
CDR3: CASSLEATTGELFF

D: TRBD1
J: TRBJ1-1
V: TRBV12-3/TRBV12-4
length: 15
size: -
DNA: TGTGCCAGCAGCTCCCGGACAGGTTCTTTGACTGAAGCTTTCTTT
CDR3: CASSSRTGSLTEAFF

D: TRBD1
J: TRBJ1-4
V: TRBV12-3/TRBV12-4
length: 15
size: -
DNA: TGTGCCAGCAGTTTGGGGACAGGGGCTAATGAAAAACTGTTTTTT
CDR3: CASSLGTGANEKLFF

D: -
J: TRBJ2-7
V: TRBV19
length: 13
size: many
DNA: TGTGCCAGTAGTATAGGCAGGGCGGACGAGCAGTACTTC
CDR3: CASSIGRADEQYF

D: TRBD1
J: TRBJ2-2
V: TRBV7-9
length: 14
size: -
DNA: TGTGCCAGCAGGGACAGGGTGAAGGCCGGGGAGCTGTTTTTT
CDR3: CASRDRVKAGELFF

D: TRBD2
J: TRBJ2-7
V: TRBV29-1
length: 12
size: once
DNA: TGCAGTGCTGTGAGCGGGGGCTACGAGCAGTACTTC
CDR3: CSAVSGGYEQYF

D: -
J: TRBJ2-2
V: TRBV6-2/TRBV6-3
length: 11
size: few
DNA: TGTGCCAGCAGTTACCCCGGGGAGCTGTTTTTT
CDR3: CASSYPGELFF

D: -
J: TRBJ2-7
V: TRBV28
length: 14
size: -
DNA: TGTGCCAGCAGTTTATCCCCTCAGGGAAGCGAGCAGTACTTC
CDR3: CASSLSPQGSEQYF

D: -
J: TRBJ1-1
V: TRBV25-1
length: 14
size: -
DNA: TGTGCCAGCAGCCCTTCGGTGGGGAACACTGAAGCTTTCTTT
CDR3: CASSPSVGNTEAFF

D: TRBD2
J: TRBJ2-2
V: TRBV7-3
length: 18
size: -
DNA: TGTGCCAGCAGCATACAGGGACTAGCCTTTACAAACACCGGGGAGCTGTTTTTT
CDR3: CASSIQGLAFTNTGELFF

D: TRBD1
J: TRBJ1-6
V: TRBV7-9
length: 16
size: -
DNA: TGTGCCAGCAGCTCATTGGACAGGGATTATAATTCACCCCTCCACTTT
CDR3: CASSSLDRDYNSPLHF

D: TRBD1
J: TRBJ1-5
V: TRBV20-1
length: 17
size: few
DNA: TGCAGTGCTAGAGGCTTAATAGACAGGGGGTTGAATCAGCCCCAGCATTTT
CDR3: CSARGLIDRGLNQPQHF

D: TRBD2
J: TRBJ2-1
V: TRBV5-8
length: 22
size: -
DNA: TGTGCCAGCAGCTGGCCGGGGCGGCTACTAGCGGGAGGGCCCCGCCCCTACAATGAGCAGTTCTTC
CDR3: CASSWPGRLLAGGPRPYNEQFF

D: -
J: TRBJ2-6
V: TRBV10-3
length: 15
size: many
DNA: TGTGCCATCAGTGGCTCGACAGACCGGGCCAACGTCCTGACTTTC
CDR3: CAISGSTDRANVLTF

D: -
J: TRBJ2-7
V: TRBV7-2
length: 13
size: -
DNA: TGTGCCAGCAGCACCACAGCCCCCTACGAGCAGTACTTC
CDR3: CASSTTAPYEQYF

D: TRBD2
J: TRBJ2-7
V: TRBV28
length: 14
size: few
DNA: TGTGCCAACAGGGTAGCGGGAGACTCCTACGAGCAGTACTTC
CDR3: CANRVAGDSYEQYF

D: TRBD2
J: TRBJ2-7
V: TRBV7-3
length: 13
size: once
DNA: TGTGCCAGCAGCTCGGGGACTAGATACGAGCAGTACTTC
CDR3: CASSSGTRYEQYF

D: -
J: TRBJ2-3
V: TRBV9
length: 14
size: -
DNA: TGTGCCAGCAGCGTACGACGGGGAGTAGATACGCAGTATTTT
CDR3: CASSVRRGVDTQYF